This T cell receptor beta chain was sequenced during a study of OX40 agonist ivuxolimab in advanced cancers. Study results and limitations: Blood T cells, both CD4+ and CD8+, expanded clonally by week 6 at 0.1 to 3.0 mg/kg. Nonresponders, in some cases, also had low normalized T-cell clonal expansion. On average, a greater number of expanded clones characterised CD8+ T cells relative to CD4+.

The repertoire was sequenced with immunoSEQ multiplex PCR; TCRdb's copy has only in-frame clones and lacks some. The table includes roughly 80,000 clones, 90% detected once. Comment on this clone: Its antigen remains unknown.

This CDR3 region has 12 residues. CDR1 and CDR2 from the germline V gene are SEHNR and FQNEAQ (reference sequence). Trimming left V 2 bases short and J 9 bases short, with 9 bases between. The TCR was taken from an adult with an advanced solid tumor such as melanoma, head and neck, liver or kidney cancer. V and J are TRBV7-9 and TRBJ2-3; D gene uncertain. The material was CD4+ or CD8+ T cells sorted from blood, obtained in a trial of the OX40 agonist ivuxolimab. The CDR3 protein is CASSLPRETQYF. The CDR3 DNA follows: TGTGCCAGCAGCTTACCGCGTGAGACGCAGTATTTT.